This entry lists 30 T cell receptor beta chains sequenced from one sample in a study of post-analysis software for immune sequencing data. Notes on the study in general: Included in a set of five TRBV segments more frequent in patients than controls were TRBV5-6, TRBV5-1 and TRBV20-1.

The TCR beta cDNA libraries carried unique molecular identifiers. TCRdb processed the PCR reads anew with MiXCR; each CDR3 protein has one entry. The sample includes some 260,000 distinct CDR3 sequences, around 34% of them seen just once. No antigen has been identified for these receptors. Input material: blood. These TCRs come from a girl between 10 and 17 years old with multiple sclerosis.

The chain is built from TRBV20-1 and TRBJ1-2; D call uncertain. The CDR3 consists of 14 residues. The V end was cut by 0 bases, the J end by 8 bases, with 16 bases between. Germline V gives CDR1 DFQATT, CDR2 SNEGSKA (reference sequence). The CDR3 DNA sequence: TGCAGTGCTAGAGACATCAGTAAGGATTGGGGCTACACCTTC. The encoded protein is CSARDISKDWGYTF.

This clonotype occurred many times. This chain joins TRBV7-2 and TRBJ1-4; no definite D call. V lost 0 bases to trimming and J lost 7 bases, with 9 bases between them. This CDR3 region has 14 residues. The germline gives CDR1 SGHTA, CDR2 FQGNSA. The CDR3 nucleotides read TGTGCCAGCAGCTTAGCGAGGGCCGGTGAAAAACTGTTTTTT. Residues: CASSLARAGEKLFF.

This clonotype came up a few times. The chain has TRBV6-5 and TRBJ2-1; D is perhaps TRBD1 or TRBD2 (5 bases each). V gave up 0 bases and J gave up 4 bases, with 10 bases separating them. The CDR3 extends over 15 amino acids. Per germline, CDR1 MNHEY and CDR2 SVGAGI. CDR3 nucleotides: TGTGCCAGCAGTTACTCGGGGGAATGGTACAATGAGCAGTTCTTC. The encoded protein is CASSYSGEWYNEQFF.

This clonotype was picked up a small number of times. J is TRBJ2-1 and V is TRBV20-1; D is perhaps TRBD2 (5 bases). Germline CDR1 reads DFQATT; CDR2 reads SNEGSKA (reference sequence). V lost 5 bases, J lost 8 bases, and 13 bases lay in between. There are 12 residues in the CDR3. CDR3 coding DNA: TGCAGTGCTGCGAGAGGGTCAGATGAGCAGTTCTTC. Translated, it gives CSAARGSDEQFF.

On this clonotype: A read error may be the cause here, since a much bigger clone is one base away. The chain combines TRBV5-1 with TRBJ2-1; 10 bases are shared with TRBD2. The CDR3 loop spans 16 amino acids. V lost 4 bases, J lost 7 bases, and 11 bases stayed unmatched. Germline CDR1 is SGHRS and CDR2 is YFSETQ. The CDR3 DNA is TGCGCCAGCAGCCTTCTCCCGGCTAGCGGGAGTAATGAGCAGTTCTTC. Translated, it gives CASSLLPASGSNEQFF.

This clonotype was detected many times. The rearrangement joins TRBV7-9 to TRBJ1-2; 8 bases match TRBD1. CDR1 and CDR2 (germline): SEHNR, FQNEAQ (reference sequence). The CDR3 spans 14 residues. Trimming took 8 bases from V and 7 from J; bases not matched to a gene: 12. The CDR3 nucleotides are TGTGCCAGCGGCAGGACAGGGTATGAAGCTGGCTACACCTTC. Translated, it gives CASGRTGYEAGYTF.

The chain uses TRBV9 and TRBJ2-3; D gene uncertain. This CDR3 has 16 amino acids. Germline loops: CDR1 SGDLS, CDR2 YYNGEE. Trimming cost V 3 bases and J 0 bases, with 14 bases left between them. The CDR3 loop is CASSATDGASTDTQYF. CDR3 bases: TGTGCCAGCAGCGCAACGGACGGAGCTAGCACAGATACGCAGTATTTT. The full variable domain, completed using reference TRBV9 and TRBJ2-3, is DSGVTQTPKHLITATGQRVTLRCSPRSGDLSVYWYQQSLDQGLQFLIQYYNGEERAKGNILERFSAQQFPDLHSELNLSSLELGDSALYFCASSATDGASTDTQYFGPGTRLTVL.

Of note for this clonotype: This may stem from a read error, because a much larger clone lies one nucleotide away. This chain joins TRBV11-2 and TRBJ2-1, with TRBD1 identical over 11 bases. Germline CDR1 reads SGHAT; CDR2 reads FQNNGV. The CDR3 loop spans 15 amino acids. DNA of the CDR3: TGTGTCAGCAGCCCCCTGGGACAGGGGGGAAATGAGCAGTTCTTC. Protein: CVSSPLGQGGNEQFF.

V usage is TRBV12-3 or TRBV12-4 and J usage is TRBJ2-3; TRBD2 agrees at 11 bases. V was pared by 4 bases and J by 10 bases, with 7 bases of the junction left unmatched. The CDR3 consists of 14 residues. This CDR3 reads CASSSSGRTHAQYF. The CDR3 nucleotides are TGTGCCAGCAGTTCTAGCGGGAGGACGCATGCGCAGTATTTT.

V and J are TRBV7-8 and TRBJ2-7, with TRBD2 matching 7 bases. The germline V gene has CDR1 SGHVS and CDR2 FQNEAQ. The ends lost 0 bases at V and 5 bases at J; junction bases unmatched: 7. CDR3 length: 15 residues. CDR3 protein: CASSLAVGGRHEQYF. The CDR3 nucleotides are TGTGCCAGCAGCTTAGCGGTTGGCGGGAGACACGAGCAGTACTTC.

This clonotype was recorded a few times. This CDR3 reads CATSSGGQGEKLFF. CDR3 nucleotide sequence: TGTGCCACCTCCTCAGGGGGGCAGGGTGAAAAACTGTTTTTT. This sequence joins TRBV24-1 and TRBJ1-4; 7 bases are a match to TRBD1. This CDR3 spans 14 amino acids. Germline CDR1 and CDR2: KGHDR and SFDVKD. Trimming removed 9 bases from V and 7 bases from J; junction bases left unmatched: 10.

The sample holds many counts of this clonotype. In nucleotides, the CDR3 is TGTGCCAGCAGCTTAGCGTCTAGCGGGGATTACAATGAGCAGTTCTTC. Residues: CASSLASSGDYNEQFF. This chain joins TRBV7-6 and TRBJ2-1; 9 nucleotides align to TRBD2. In germline, CDR1 is SGHVS, CDR2 FNYEAQ. J gave up 4 bases and V 0 bases, and 4 bases lay outside the gene matches. The CDR3 sequence is 16 residues long.

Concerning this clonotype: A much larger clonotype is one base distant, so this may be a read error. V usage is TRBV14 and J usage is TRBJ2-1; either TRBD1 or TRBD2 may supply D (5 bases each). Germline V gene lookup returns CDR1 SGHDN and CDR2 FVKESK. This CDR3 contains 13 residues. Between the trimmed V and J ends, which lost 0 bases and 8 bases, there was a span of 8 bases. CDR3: CASSQEGTDEQFF. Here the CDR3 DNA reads TGTGCCAGCAGCCAAGAGGGGACCGATGAGCAGTTCTTC.

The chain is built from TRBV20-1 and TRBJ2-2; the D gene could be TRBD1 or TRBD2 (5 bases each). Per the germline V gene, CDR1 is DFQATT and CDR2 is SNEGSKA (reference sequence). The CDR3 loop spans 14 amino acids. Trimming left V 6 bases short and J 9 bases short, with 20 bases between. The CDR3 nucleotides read TGCAGTGCCCGAGAGCATGGGGCGGGCCGGGAGCTGTTTTTT. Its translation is CSAREHGAGRELFF.

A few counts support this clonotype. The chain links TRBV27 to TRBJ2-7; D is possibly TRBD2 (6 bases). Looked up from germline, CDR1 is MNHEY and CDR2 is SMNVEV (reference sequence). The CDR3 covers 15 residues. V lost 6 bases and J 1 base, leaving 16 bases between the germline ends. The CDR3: CASSLGRGGSYEQYF. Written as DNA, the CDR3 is TGTGCCAGCAGCCTGGGGCGGGGCGGGTCCTACGAGCAGTACTTC.

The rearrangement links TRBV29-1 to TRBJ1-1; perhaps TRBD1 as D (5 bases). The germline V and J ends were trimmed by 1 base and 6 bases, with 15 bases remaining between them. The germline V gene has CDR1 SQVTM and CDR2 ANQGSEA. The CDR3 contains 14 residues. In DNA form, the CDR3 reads TGCAGCGTTGAAGGAGAGAAGGGGAGGCCTGAAGCTTTCTTT. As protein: CSVEGEKGRPEAFF.

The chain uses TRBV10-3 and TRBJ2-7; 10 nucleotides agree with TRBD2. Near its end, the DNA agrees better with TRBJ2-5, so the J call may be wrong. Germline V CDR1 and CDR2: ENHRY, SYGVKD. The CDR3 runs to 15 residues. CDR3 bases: TGTGCCATCAGTGATCCCGGAGCTAGCGGGGGGACCCAGTACTTC. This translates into CAISDPGASGGTQYF.

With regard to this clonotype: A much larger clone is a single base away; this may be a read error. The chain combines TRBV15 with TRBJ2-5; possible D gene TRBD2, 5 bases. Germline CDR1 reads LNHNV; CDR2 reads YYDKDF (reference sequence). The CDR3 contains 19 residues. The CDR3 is CATSRVPGWKPRAQETRYF. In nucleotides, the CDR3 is TGTGCCACCAGCAGAGTTCCGGGGTGGAAGCCCCGGGCACAAGAGACCCGGTACTTC.

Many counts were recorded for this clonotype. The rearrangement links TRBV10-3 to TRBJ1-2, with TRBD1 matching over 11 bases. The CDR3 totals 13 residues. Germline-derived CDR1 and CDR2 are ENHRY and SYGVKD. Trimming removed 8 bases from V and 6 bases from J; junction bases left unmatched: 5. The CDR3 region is CAIGGQGDDGYTF. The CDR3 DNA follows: TGTGCCATCGGGGGACAGGGGGATGATGGCTACACCTTC.

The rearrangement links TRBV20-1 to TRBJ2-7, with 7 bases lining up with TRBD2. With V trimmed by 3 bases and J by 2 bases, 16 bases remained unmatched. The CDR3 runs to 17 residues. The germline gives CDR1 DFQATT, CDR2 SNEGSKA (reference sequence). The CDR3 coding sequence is TGCAGTGCTAGGGTGTTGTGGGAGGGATCTTTCCCCTACGAGCAGTACTTC. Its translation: CSARVLWEGSFPYEQYF.

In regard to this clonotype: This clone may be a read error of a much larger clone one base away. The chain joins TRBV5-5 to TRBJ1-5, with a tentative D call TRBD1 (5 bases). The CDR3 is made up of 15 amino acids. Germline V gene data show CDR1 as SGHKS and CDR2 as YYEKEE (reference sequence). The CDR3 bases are TGTGCCAGCAGCTTGTCAGGGACTAGCAATCATCCCCAGCATTTT. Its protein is CASSLSGTSNHPQHF.

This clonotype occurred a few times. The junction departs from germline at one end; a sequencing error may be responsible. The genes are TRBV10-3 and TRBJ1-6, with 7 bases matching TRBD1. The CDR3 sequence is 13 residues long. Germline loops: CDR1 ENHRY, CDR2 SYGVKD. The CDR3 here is CAISDDRASPPHF. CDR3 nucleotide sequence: TGTGCCATCAGTGACGACAGGGCTTCACCCCCCCACTTT.

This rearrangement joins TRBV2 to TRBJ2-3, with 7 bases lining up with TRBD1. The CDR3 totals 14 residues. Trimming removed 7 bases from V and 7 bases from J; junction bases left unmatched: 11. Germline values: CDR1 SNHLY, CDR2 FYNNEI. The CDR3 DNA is TGTGCCAGCATGGACAGGCGGCTTGGGAATACGCAGTATTTT. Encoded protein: CASMDRRLGNTQYF.

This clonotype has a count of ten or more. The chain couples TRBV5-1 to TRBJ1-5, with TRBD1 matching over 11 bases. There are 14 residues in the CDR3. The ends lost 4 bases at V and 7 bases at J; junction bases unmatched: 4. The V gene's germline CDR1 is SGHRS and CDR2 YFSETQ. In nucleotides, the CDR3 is TGCGCCAGCAGCATAGGACAGGGGGCCCAGCCCCAGCATTTT. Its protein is CASSIGQGAQPQHF.

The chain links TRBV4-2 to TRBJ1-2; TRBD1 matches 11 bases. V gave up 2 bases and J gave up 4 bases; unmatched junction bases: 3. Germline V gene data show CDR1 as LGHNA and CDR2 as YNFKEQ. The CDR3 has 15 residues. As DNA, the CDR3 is TGTGCCAGCAGCCAATCGGGACAGGGGGGCTATGGCTACACCTTC. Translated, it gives CASSQSGQGGYGYTF.

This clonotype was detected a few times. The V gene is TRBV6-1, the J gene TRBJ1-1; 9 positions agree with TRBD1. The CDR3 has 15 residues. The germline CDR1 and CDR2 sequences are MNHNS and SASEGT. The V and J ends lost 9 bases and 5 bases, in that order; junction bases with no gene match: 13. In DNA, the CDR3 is TGTGCCAGTGGGAAGCCGGGACAGGGAGAGACTGAAGCTTTCTTT. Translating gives CASGKPGQGETEAFF.

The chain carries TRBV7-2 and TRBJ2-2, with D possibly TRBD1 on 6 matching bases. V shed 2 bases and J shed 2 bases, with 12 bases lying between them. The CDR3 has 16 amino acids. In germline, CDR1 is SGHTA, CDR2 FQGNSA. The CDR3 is CASSLPGTFNTGELFF. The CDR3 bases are TGTGCCAGCAGCTTACCTGGGACATTCAACACCGGGGAGCTGTTTTTT.

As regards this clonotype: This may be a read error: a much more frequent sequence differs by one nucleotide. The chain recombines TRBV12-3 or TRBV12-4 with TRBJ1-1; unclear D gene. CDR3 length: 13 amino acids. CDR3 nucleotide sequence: TGTGCCGGCAGTTCGACCGGTGAGGTGTTGGCTTTCTTT. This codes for CAGSSTGEVLAFF.

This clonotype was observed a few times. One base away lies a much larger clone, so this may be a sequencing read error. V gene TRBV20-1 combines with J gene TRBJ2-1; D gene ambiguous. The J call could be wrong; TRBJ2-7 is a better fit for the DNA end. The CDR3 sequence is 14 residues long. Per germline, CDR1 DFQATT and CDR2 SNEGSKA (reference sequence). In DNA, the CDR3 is TGCAGTGCTAGTCCGGTGAGCTCCTACAATGAGCAGTACTTC. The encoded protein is CSASPVSSYNEQYF.

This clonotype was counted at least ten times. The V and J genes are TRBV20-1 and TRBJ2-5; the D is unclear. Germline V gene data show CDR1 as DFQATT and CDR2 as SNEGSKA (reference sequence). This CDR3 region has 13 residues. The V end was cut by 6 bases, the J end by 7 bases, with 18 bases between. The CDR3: CSAPRAQTGTQYF. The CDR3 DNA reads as TGCAGTGCCCCCCGGGCCCAAACGGGGACCCAGTACTTC.